This is a list of T cell receptor beta chains from one sample in a study of naive and memory T cell subsets. One entry per CDR3 protein results from TCRdb running MiXCR on the UMI-ligation and nested PCR reads. The sample lists 120,000 to 150,000 distinct CDR3 sequences, approximately 17% occurring once. The sample taken for sequencing was naive CD4+ T cells from blood. All receptors derive from a human donor in good health. CDR3s include the opening cysteine and the closing phenylalanine or tryptophan. A D gene is named only where the DNA matches it firmly. Some rows mark clone size as missing; the rest say once, few, many or name a class of expanded clone.

clone size: .; J gene: TRBJ2-3; D gene: TRBD2; V gene: TRBV7-2; CDR3 DNA: TGTGCCAGCAGCTTAGCCTTACTAGCGACAAGTCAGGGTACGCAGTATTTT; CDR3 protein: CASSLALLATSQGTQYF
clone size: .; J gene: TRBJ2-7; D gene: TRBD2; V gene: TRBV10-3; CDR3 DNA: TGTGCCATCTCCGGGACTAGCGGGAGCCGTTACTCCTACGAGCAGTACTTC; CDR3 protein: CAISGTSGSRYSYEQYF
clone size: .; J gene: TRBJ2-3; D gene: TRBD2; V gene: TRBV3-1; CDR3 DNA: TGTGCCAGCAGCAGAGCTAGCGGGCCTAGCACAGATACGCAGTATTTT; CDR3 protein: CASSRASGPSTDTQYF
clone size: .; J gene: TRBJ2-2; D gene: .; V gene: TRBV19; CDR3 DNA: TGTGCCAGTACCGAAGAGGAGGGGACCGGGGAGCTGTTTTTT; CDR3 protein: CASTEEEGTGELFF
clone size: .; J gene: TRBJ2-7; D gene: .; V gene: TRBV5-1; CDR3 DNA: TGCGCCAGCAGCTTGGCGGCTGGGGGGAGCTACTCCTACGAGCAGTACTTC; CDR3 protein: CASSLAAGGSYSYEQYF
clone size: few; J gene: TRBJ2-2; D gene: .; V gene: TRBV28; CDR3 DNA: TGTGCCAGCAGTCCCGGGGGCGGCCTGACCACCGGGGAGCTGTTTTTT; CDR3 protein: CASSPGGGLTTGELFF
clone size: .; J gene: TRBJ2-3; D gene: .; V gene: TRBV28; CDR3 DNA: TGTGCCAGCAGTTCCCCGGGTAGCGCGAGCACAGATACGCAGTATTTT; CDR3 protein: CASSSPGSASTDTQYF
clone size: .; J gene: TRBJ2-3; D gene: .; V gene: TRBV29-1; CDR3 DNA: TGCAGCGTTGAAGTAGCCGGCACAGATACGCAGTATTTT; CDR3 protein: CSVEVAGTDTQYF
clone size: .; J gene: TRBJ2-3; D gene: .; V gene: TRBV4-3; CDR3 DNA: TGCGCCAGCAGCCAAGATCTCCTCCTGGCGGACACAGATACGCAGTATTTT; CDR3 protein: CASSQDLLLADTDTQYF
clone size: .; J gene: TRBJ2-7; D gene: .; V gene: TRBV12-3/TRBV12-4; CDR3 DNA: TGTGCCAGTCGAGCTCGGGACGGCATATCCTACGAGCAGTACTTC; CDR3 protein: CASRARDGISYEQYF
clone size: few; J gene: TRBJ2-3; D gene: .; V gene: TRBV3-1; CDR3 DNA: TGTGCCAGCAGCCAAGCGGGAGCACCAGATACGCAGTATTTT; CDR3 protein: CASSQAGAPDTQYF
clone size: few; J gene: TRBJ1-5; D gene: TRBD1; V gene: TRBV7-9; CDR3 DNA: TGTGCCAGCAGCTCGGGACAGGTAATCAGTGGGCCCCAGCATTTT; CDR3 protein: CASSSGQVISGPQHF
clone size: few; J gene: TRBJ1-5; D gene: .; V gene: TRBV3-1; CDR3 DNA: TGTGCCAGCAGCCAATTCCTCGGTCAGCCCCAGCATTTT; CDR3 protein: CASSQFLGQPQHF
clone size: .; J gene: TRBJ2-7; D gene: .; V gene: TRBV28; CDR3 DNA: TGTGCCAGCACTAATCCGGGACCCCGCCCCGAGCAGTACTTC; CDR3 protein: CASTNPGPRPEQYF
clone size: .; J gene: TRBJ2-1; D gene: .; V gene: TRBV2; CDR3 DNA: TGTGCCAGCAGTGAGTGGATTGAGGGAGGAAACAATGAGCAGTTCTTC; CDR3 protein: CASSEWIEGGNNEQFF
clone size: .; J gene: TRBJ2-3; D gene: TRBD1; V gene: TRBV4-1; CDR3 DNA: TGCGCCAGCAGCCATGGGACAGGGGTTGCAGATACGCAGTATTTT; CDR3 protein: CASSHGTGVADTQYF
clone size: .; J gene: TRBJ2-3; D gene: .; V gene: TRBV4-1; CDR3 DNA: TGCGCCAGCAGCCAGCGGTGGAGGTTGGGCACAGATACGCAGTATTTT; CDR3 protein: CASSQRWRLGTDTQYF
clone size: few; J gene: TRBJ2-7; D gene: TRBD1; V gene: TRBV6-1; CDR3 DNA: TGTGCCAGCAGACAACAGGGGAACTCCTACGAGCAGTACTTC; CDR3 protein: CASRQQGNSYEQYF
clone size: few; J gene: TRBJ1-6; D gene: .; V gene: TRBV12-3/TRBV12-4; CDR3 DNA: TGTGCCAGCAGACCAACGCCCGGACAAGGGCCCCTCCACTTT; CDR3 protein: CASRPTPGQGPLHF
clone size: few; J gene: TRBJ2-3; D gene: .; V gene: TRBV2; CDR3 DNA: TGTGCCGGAGGCTTTAGACAGAACACAGATACGCAGTATTTT; CDR3 protein: CAGGFRQNTDTQYF
clone size: .; J gene: TRBJ2-7; D gene: TRBD2; V gene: TRBV6-5; CDR3 DNA: TGTGCCAGCAGGTTCACGGGACTAGCGGACTCCTACGAGCAGTACTTC; CDR3 protein: CASRFTGLADSYEQYF
clone size: .; J gene: TRBJ2-5; D gene: .; V gene: TRBV12-3/TRBV12-4; CDR3 DNA: TGTGCCAGCAGTCGCGACGTACAGTTAGAGACCCAGTACTTC; CDR3 protein: CASSRDVQLETQYF
clone size: .; J gene: TRBJ2-1; D gene: .; V gene: TRBV6-2/TRBV6-3; CDR3 DNA: TGTGCCAGCTCAGAGGACGGACCCTACAATGAGCAGTTCTTC; CDR3 protein: CASSEDGPYNEQFF
clone size: .; J gene: TRBJ2-7; D gene: .; V gene: TRBV20-1; CDR3 DNA: TGCAGTGCTAGCCGACCTGGCGCTACGGGGGAGCAGTACTTC; CDR3 protein: CSASRPGATGEQYF
clone size: .; J gene: TRBJ1-1; D gene: .; V gene: TRBV12-3/TRBV12-4; CDR3 DNA: TGTGCCAGCAACCCGGGACCGCTGAACACTGAAGCTTTCTTT; CDR3 protein: CASNPGPLNTEAFF
clone size: few; J gene: TRBJ1-4; D gene: .; V gene: TRBV7-2; CDR3 DNA: TGTGCCAGCAGCCCGGGCGGATCTTATGAAAAACTGTTTTTT; CDR3 protein: CASSPGGSYEKLFF
clone size: .; J gene: TRBJ1-4; D gene: TRBD1; V gene: TRBV11-2; CDR3 DNA: TGTGCCAGCAGCACGGACAGGGGGAATGAAAAACTGTTTTTT; CDR3 protein: CASSTDRGNEKLFF
clone size: few; J gene: TRBJ2-7; D gene: TRBD2; V gene: TRBV12-3/TRBV12-4; CDR3 DNA: TGTGCCAGCAGTTTTAGAGGGACTAGGGACTACGAGCAGTACTTC; CDR3 protein: CASSFRGTRDYEQYF
clone size: many; J gene: TRBJ2-3; D gene: .; V gene: TRBV11-2; CDR3 DNA: TGTGCCAGCAGCTCGCCACGGACCTTAACGCAGTATTTT; CDR3 protein: CASSSPRTLTQYF
clone size: .; J gene: TRBJ1-1; D gene: .; V gene: TRBV7-2; CDR3 DNA: TGTGCCAGCAGCCTCTTACGACAGTCGAACACTGAAGCTTTCTTT; CDR3 protein: CASSLLRQSNTEAFF
clone size: few; J gene: TRBJ1-4; D gene: .; V gene: TRBV6-5; CDR3 DNA: TGTGCCAGCAGTTACGGCAGGGCGGGAGAAAAACTGTTTTTT; CDR3 protein: CASSYGRAGEKLFF
clone size: many; J gene: TRBJ2-2; D gene: .; V gene: TRBV3-1; CDR3 DNA: TGTGCCAGCAGCCTGCATGCTACGACGAACACCGGGGAGCTGTTTTTT; CDR3 protein: CASSLHATTNTGELFF
clone size: .; J gene: TRBJ1-5; D gene: TRBD1; V gene: TRBV7-9; CDR3 DNA: TGTGCCAGCAGCACTACAGGGGGAATGGGTCAGCCCCAGCATTTT; CDR3 protein: CASSTTGGMGQPQHF
clone size: .; J gene: TRBJ2-6; D gene: .; V gene: TRBV3-1; CDR3 DNA: TGTGCCAGCAGCCAATCGGGTCAGGGACCGTTTTATTTCGGGGCCAACGTCCTGACTTTC; CDR3 protein: CASSQSGQGPFYFGANVLTF
clone size: .; J gene: TRBJ2-1; D gene: .; V gene: TRBV5-4; CDR3 DNA: TGTGCCAGCACCAGGGGCGGCCATCGGGAGCAGTTCTTC; CDR3 protein: CASTRGGHREQFF
clone size: .; J gene: TRBJ2-3; D gene: .; V gene: TRBV5-4; CDR3 DNA: TGTGCCAGCAGCCCGGGGTCCACGCGCACAGATACGCAGTATTTT; CDR3 protein: CASSPGSTRTDTQYF
clone size: few; J gene: TRBJ2-5; D gene: .; V gene: TRBV5-1; CDR3 DNA: TGCGCCAGCAGACGGGATGGCAGAACCTTCAATCAAGAGACCCAGTACTTC; CDR3 protein: CASRRDGRTFNQETQYF
clone size: once; J gene: TRBJ1-5; D gene: .; V gene: TRBV30; CDR3 DNA: TGTGCCTGGTCCCCTTCCGGGCTGGGGTCCCAGCATTTT; CDR3 protein: CAWSPSGLGSQHF
clone size: few; J gene: TRBJ2-1; D gene: TRBD2; V gene: TRBV7-6; CDR3 DNA: TGTGCCAGCAGCTGGGCGAGCGGGGGGAGCTCCTACAATGAGCAGTTCTTC; CDR3 protein: CASSWASGGSSYNEQFF
clone size: .; J gene: TRBJ2-1; D gene: TRBD2; V gene: TRBV2; CDR3 DNA: TGTGCCAGCAGTGTTCCGGGACTAGCGGGAAAGACTGAGCAGTTCTTC; CDR3 protein: CASSVPGLAGKTEQFF
clone size: .; J gene: TRBJ2-4; D gene: TRBD2; V gene: TRBV7-2; CDR3 DNA: TGTGCCAGCAGCTTAGGACTAGCGGGAGGAACCAAAAACATTCAGTACTTC; CDR3 protein: CASSLGLAGGTKNIQYF
clone size: .; J gene: TRBJ1-1; D gene: .; V gene: TRBV29-1; CDR3 DNA: TGCAGCGTGGGAGCCGGGGGGCCGAACACTGAAGCTTTCTTT; CDR3 protein: CSVGAGGPNTEAFF
clone size: few; J gene: TRBJ1-1; D gene: .; V gene: TRBV5-1; CDR3 DNA: TGCGCCAGCAGCTTGGTAGAGGGTTGGGTCACTGAAGCTTTCTTT; CDR3 protein: CASSLVEGWVTEAFF
clone size: .; J gene: TRBJ2-5; D gene: TRBD1; V gene: TRBV4-2; CDR3 DNA: TGTGCCAGCAGCCAAGACTTTGGGACAGGGCAACTAGAGACCCAGTACTTC; CDR3 protein: CASSQDFGTGQLETQYF